Reported below is one T cell receptor beta chain. The data derive from a study of T-cell memory formation after mild COVID-19. The CDR3 runs to 15 residues. V dropped 5 bases and J dropped 3 bases, with 14 bases sitting between them. Per germline, CDR1 SGHTA and CDR2 FQGNSA. TCRdb used MiXCR to reprocess the 5' RACE reads, holding one entry per CDR3 protein. This table has roughly 600,000 distinct CDR3 sequences, around 17% appearing once. The sequenced material came from PBMCs or a T cell subset sorted from them (not recorded which). The chain uses TRBV7-2 and TRBJ2-1, with D possibly matching TRBD2 (6 bases). This receptor was obtained from an adult woman who had mild COVID-19 (a few samples of this study predate the infection). Cell type and time point are not known. The CDR3 reads CASSRPGLLYNEQFF. In nucleotides, the CDR3 is TGTGCCAGCAGCCGACCGGGACTTCTCTACAATGAGCAGTTCTTC.